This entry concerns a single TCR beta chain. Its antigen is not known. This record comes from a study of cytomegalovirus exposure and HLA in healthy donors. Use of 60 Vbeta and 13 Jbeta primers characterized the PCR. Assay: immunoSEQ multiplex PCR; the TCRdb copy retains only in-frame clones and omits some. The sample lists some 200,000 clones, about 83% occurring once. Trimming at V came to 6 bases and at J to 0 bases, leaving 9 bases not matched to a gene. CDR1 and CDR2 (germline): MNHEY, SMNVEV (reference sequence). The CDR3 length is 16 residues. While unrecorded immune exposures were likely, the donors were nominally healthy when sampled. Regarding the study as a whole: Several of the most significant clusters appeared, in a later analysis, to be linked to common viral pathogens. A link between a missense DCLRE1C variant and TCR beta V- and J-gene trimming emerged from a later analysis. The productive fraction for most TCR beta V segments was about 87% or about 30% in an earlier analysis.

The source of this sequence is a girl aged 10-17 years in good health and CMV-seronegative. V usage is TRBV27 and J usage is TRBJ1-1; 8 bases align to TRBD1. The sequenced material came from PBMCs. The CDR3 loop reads CASRSAGGAMNTEAFF. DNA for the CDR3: TGTGCCAGCAGAAGCGCAGGGGGCGCGATGAACACTGAAGCTTTCTTT.